The 5 T cell receptor beta chains listed next were all sequenced from one sample in a study of T cells in Graves' hyperthyroidism and ophthalmopathy. Amplification yielded TCR beta CDR3 regions, with RNA transcripts as the source. Primed by the HTBI set, a first-round RT-PCR was run on the TCR CDR3. MiXCR, run by TCRdb on the multiplex PCR reads, gives a single entry per CDR3 protein. The sample has about 640,000 distinct CDR3 sequences, around 21% seen once. Sequences were obtained from blood. The receptors shown here come from a man aged 30 to 45 with Graves' ophthalmopathy.

Here the CDR3 reads CAISHTQGGNQPQHF. In DNA, the CDR3 is TGTGCCATCAGCCACACCCAGGGGGGCAATCAGCCCCAGCATTTT. This chain connects TRBV10-3 to TRBJ1-5; 7 bases agree with TRBD1. The V gene end was trimmed by 6 bases and the J gene end by 2 bases; junction bases not matched to a gene: 7. From germline, CDR1 is ENHRY and CDR2 SYGVKD. The CDR3 is 15 amino acids.

This clonotype was counted at least ten times. This sequence joins TRBV2 and TRBJ1-2, with TRBD1 matching 9 bases. The junction had 6 bases not matched to a gene; V was cut back by 0 bases and J by 1 base. The CDR3 contains 17 residues. Germline V lookup: CDR1 SNHLY, CDR2 FYNNEI. This CDR3 reads CASSEALGTGSNYGYTF. CDR3 DNA: TGTGCCAGCAGTGAAGCGCTCGGGACAGGGAGTAACTATGGCTACACCTTC.

The DNA of the CDR3 is TGTGCCAGCAGCCCCCGGACGGGAGTAGATGAGCAGTTCTTC. The encoded protein is CASSPRTGVDEQFF. The genes are TRBV11-3 and TRBJ2-1, with D possibly matching TRBD2 (6 bases). The germline CDR1 and CDR2 sequences are SGHNT and YENEEA. Trimming removed 5 bases from V and 8 bases from J, with 16 bases in between. The CDR3 covers 14 residues.

This chain links TRBV28 with TRBJ2-7; 10 bases fit TRBD1. With V trimmed by 8 bases and J by 5 bases, 3 bases remained unmatched. The CDR3 extends over 12 amino acids. The germline V gene encodes CDR1 MDHEN and CDR2 SYDVKM. CDR3 region: CASGQGDDEQYF. DNA of the CDR3: TGTGCCAGCGGACAGGGGGACGACGAGCAGTACTTC. The whole variable domain, filled in from reference TRBV28 and TRBJ2-7, reads DVKVTQSSRYLVKRTGEKVFLECVQDMDHENMFWYRQDPGLGLRLIYFSYDVKMKEKGDIPEGYSVSREKKERFSLILESASTNQTSMYLCASGQGDDEQYFGPGTRLTVT.

This clonotype was seen many times. The chain has TRBV28 and TRBJ2-5, with a weak D call TRBD2 (6 bases). This CDR3 is built from 14 residues. V lost 4 bases, J lost 0 bases, and 9 bases lay in between. Germline V lookup: CDR1 MDHEN, CDR2 SYDVKM. CDR3 coding DNA: TGTGCCAGCAGTTCCCGGGACTACCAAGAGACCCAGTACTTC. Translated, it gives CASSSRDYQETQYF.